A single sample is the source of the 21 T cell receptor beta chains below, sequenced in a study of shared clonotypes between healthy human individuals. The repertoire was sequenced with immunoSEQ multiplex PCR; TCRdb's copy has only in-frame clones and lacks some. The table records approximately 530,000 clones, roughly 95% of them present only once. Input material: naive CD4+ T cells sorted from blood. The sample's subset: CD45RA+ positively selected. These receptors all come from a young woman in good health.

This clone has a single count. This sequence joins TRBV28 and TRBJ2-3; D uncertain. Germline loops: CDR1 MDHEN, CDR2 SYDVKM. The ends were cut back, 6 bases at V and 0 bases at J, with 16 bases in the middle. The CDR3 length is 16 residues. CDR3 loop: CASRNSDVASTDTQYF. CDR3 coding DNA: TGTGCCAGCAGAAACAGCGACGTAGCTAGCACAGATACGCAGTATTTT.

This clone was recorded once. This chain connects TRBV28 to TRBJ2-7, with D perhaps matching TRBD1 (6 bases). Trimming shortened V by 4 bases and J by 2 bases, and 21 bases separated the two germline ends. Per the germline V gene, CDR1 is MDHEN and CDR2 is SYDVKM. This CDR3 has 17 amino acids. The DNA of the CDR3 is TGTGCCAGCAGTTCCCCCCGGACAGCCAACTTAGCCTACGAGCAGTACTTC. Translated: CASSSPRTANLAYEQYF.

This chain joins TRBV6-4 and TRBJ1-1; D unresolved. The ends were cut back, 6 bases at V and 10 bases at J, with 12 bases in the middle. This CDR3 has 11 amino acids. Germline lookup yields CDR1 MRHNA and CDR2 SNTAGT. The CDR3: CASRDLGVAFF. The CDR3 DNA follows: TGTGCCAGCAGGGACCTTGGGGTAGCTTTCTTT.

The chain carries TRBV28 and TRBJ2-7, with D uncertain. V lost 4 bases and J 3 bases, leaving 10 bases between the germline ends. Germline V gives CDR1 MDHEN, CDR2 SYDVKM. This CDR3 has 13 residues. The CDR3 DNA is TGTGCCAGCAGTTGGGCGGAGTTCTACGAGCAGTACTTC. This sequence encodes CASSWAEFYEQYF.

The chain has TRBV2 and TRBJ2-5, with TRBD2 identical over 14 bases. This CDR3 comprises 15 residues. Germline trimming cut 7 bases from V and 9 bases from J; bases unmatched to any gene: 10. Germline lookup yields CDR1 SNHLY and CDR2 FYNNEI. The CDR3 coding sequence is TGTGCCAGCATGGGGACTAGCGGGAGCAGAGGAGCCCAGTACTTC. This gives the protein CASMGTSGSRGAQYF.

The chain carries TRBV21-1 and TRBJ1-6; no check of the table's D call, TRBD1, against the DNA was made. TRBV21-1 is an annotated pseudogene. The CDR3 runs 13 residues. CDR3 DNA: TGTGCCAGCCCCGGACAGGGCGGGTCACCCCTCCACTTT. Protein sequence: CASPGQGGSPLHF.

The chain combines TRBV5-8 with TRBJ1-5, with D possibly being TRBD1 (6 bases). Per germline, CDR1 SGHTS and CDR2 YDEGEE. Trimming took 3 bases from V and 0 from J, leaving 13 bases between them. CDR3 length: 16 amino acids. This CDR3 is CASSSYTGNSNQPQHF. The CDR3, as DNA: TGTGCCAGCAGCTCGTATACAGGGAATAGCAATCAGCCCCAGCATTTT.

The genes are TRBV9 and TRBJ2-7; 12 nucleotides align to TRBD1. Trimming cost V 0 bases and J 2 bases; bases outside gene matches: 3. The germline V gene encodes CDR1 SGDLS and CDR2 YYNGEE. The CDR3 sequence is 16 residues long. The CDR3 DNA sequence: TGTGCCAGCAGCGTAGCGGGACAGGGGGCGGCCTACGAGCAGTACTTC. Its translation: CASSVAGQGAAYEQYF.

This clone was recorded only once. This chain joins TRBV6-1 and TRBJ2-1; 7 bases are a match to TRBD2. Germline V CDR1 and CDR2: MNHNS, SASEGT. CDR3 length equals 15 residues. Unmatched junction bases numbered 6, after V lost 4 bases and J lost 3 bases. The CDR3: CASSVGGLGYNEQFF. The CDR3 nucleotides read TGTGCCAGCAGTGTGGGAGGGTTAGGCTACAATGAGCAGTTCTTC.

In nucleotides, the CDR3 is TGCGCCAGCACCCGGGACCCCACGGGCGGGGAGCTGTTTTTT. It translates to CASTRDPTGGELFF. V is TRBV10-1 and J is TRBJ2-2; either TRBD1 or TRBD2 may fit D (5 bases each). Trimming took off 7 bases at V and 7 bases at J, with 16 bases between the two ends. This CDR3 is built from 14 residues. Per germline, CDR1 WNHNN and CDR2 SYGVQD (reference sequence).

For this clone: The same CDR3 can be traced to other DNA sequences in this sample. The rearrangement joins TRBV28 to TRBJ2-3; no reliable D call. This CDR3 comprises 12 residues. Germline V gives CDR1 MDHEN, CDR2 SYDVKM. Trimming stripped 8 bases from V and 3 bases from J, with 9 bases between. CDR3 sequence: CASSVLTDTQYF. The CDR3 bases are TGTGCCAGCTCAGTCTTGACAGATACGCAGTATTTT.

Comments on this clone: Additional DNA sequences in this sample encode the identical CDR3. The gene calls are TRBV30 and TRBJ1-1, with 7 bases aligning to TRBD1. The germline gives CDR1 GTSNPN, CDR2 SVGIG (reference sequence). This CDR3 comprises 11 residues. The J segment lost 7 bases and the V segment lost 3 bases, leaving 2 bases of the junction unmatched. The chain's CDR3 is CAWRTGREAFF. The CDR3 region has the DNA TGTGCCTGGAGGACAGGGCGTGAAGCTTTCTTT.

The rearrangement uses TRBV28 and TRBJ1-5, with D hard to call. Trimming shortened V by 5 bases and J by 7 bases, and 18 bases separated the two germline ends. CDR3 size: 15 residues. Germline V gene lookup returns CDR1 MDHEN and CDR2 SYDVKM. The CDR3 region has the DNA TGTGCCAGCAGTCCCCGGTGGGGATCCAGACAGCCCCAGCATTTT. Translated, it gives CASSPRWGSRQPQHF. The variable domain in full, completed from reference TRBV28 and TRBJ1-5, reads DVKVTQSSRYLVKRTGEKVFLECVQDMDHENMFWYRQDPGLGLRLIYFSYDVKMKEKGDIPEGYSVSREKKERFSLILESASTNQTSMYLCASSPRWGSRQPQHFGDGTRLSIL.

The chain links TRBV21-1 to TRBJ1-2; the table's D gene call, TRBD1, was not cross checked with the DNA. TRBV21-1 is a pseudogene. The CDR3 sequence is 15 residues long. The CDR3 DNA reads as TGTGCCAGCAGCAATTGGTCAGCCCAGGGCTATGGCTACACCTTC. It encodes CASSNWSAQGYGYTF.

The chain employs TRBV4-1 and TRBJ2-3, with D possibly being TRBD1 or TRBD2 (5 bases each). The CDR3 consists of 17 residues. CDR1 is MGHRA and CDR2 is YSYEKL in the germline V gene. V was shortened by 4 bases and J by 1 base, with 18 bases between the two germline ends. The CDR3: CASSPKSFQGRTDTQYF. DNA for the CDR3: TGCGCCAGCAGCCCGAAGTCTTTCCAGGGACGCACAGATACGCAGTATTTT.

The V and J genes are TRBV11-2 and TRBJ2-7; 7 nucleotides agree with TRBD2. Germline lookup yields CDR1 SGHAT and CDR2 FQNNGV. The CDR3 sequence is 14 residues long. After removal of 1 base from V and 5 bases from J, the junction contained 5 bases not matched to a gene. CDR3 amino acids: CASSLVREYHEQYF. In nucleotides, the CDR3 is TGTGCCAGCAGCTTAGTGCGGGAGTACCACGAGCAGTACTTC.

The chain recombines TRBV11-2 with TRBJ2-7, with 11 bases lining up with TRBD2. V lost 4 bases and J lost 3; bases outside the gene matches: 11. Germline V gene sequence: CDR1 SGHAT, CDR2 FQNNGV. This CDR3 is built from 17 residues. The CDR3 nucleotides are TGTGCCAGCAGCTCATACAACGGACTAGCGGGCGGCTACGAGCAGTACTTC. Its protein product is CASSSYNGLAGGYEQYF. The full variable domain, completed using reference TRBV11-2 and TRBJ2-7, is EAGVAQSPRYKIIEKRQSVAFWCNPISGHATLYWYQQILGQGPKLLIQFQNNGVVDDSQLPKDRFSAERLKGVDSTLKIQPAKLEDSAVYLCASSSYNGLAGGYEQYFGPGTRLTVT.

CDR3 DNA: TGTGCCAGCAGTTTCGGATTGCATGAGCAGTTCTTC. Its protein product is CASSFGLHEQFF. The chain combines TRBV25-1 with TRBJ2-1; D gene uncertain. Germline CDR1 and CDR2: MGHDK and SYGVNS. Trimming took 5 bases from V and 8 from J, leaving 10 bases between them. The length of the CDR3 is 12 residues.

The rearrangement links TRBV6-4 to TRBJ2-5; TRBD1 or TRBD2 may be the D gene (6 bases each). CDR1 MRHNA and CDR2 SNTAGT come from the germline V gene. V was trimmed by 6 bases and J by 5 bases, leaving 7 bases between them. This CDR3 comprises 11 residues. The chain's CDR3 is CASRGGETQYF. The CDR3 region has the DNA TGTGCCAGCAGAGGGGGGGAGACCCAGTACTTC.

The rearrangement links TRBV18 to TRBJ1-5; no clear D gene. Germline V gene sequence: CDR1 KGHSH, CDR2 LQKENI. The V and J ends lost 3 bases and 5 bases respectively, with 11 bases between them. The CDR3 spans 14 residues. CDR3 protein: CASSPLGLDQPQHF. Written as DNA, the CDR3 is TGTGCCAGCTCACCCCTCGGGCTGGATCAGCCCCAGCATTTT.

The V call is TRBV29-1, the J call TRBJ1-4; 11 nucleotides agree with TRBD1. The V gene end was trimmed by 6 bases and the J gene end by 6 bases; junction bases not matched to a gene: 3. The CDR3 length is 13 residues. Germline loops: CDR1 SQVTM, CDR2 ANQGSEA. The CDR3 DNA reads TGCAGCGTCACGGACAGGGGGCATGAAAAACTGTTTTTT. Translated: CSVTDRGHEKLFF.